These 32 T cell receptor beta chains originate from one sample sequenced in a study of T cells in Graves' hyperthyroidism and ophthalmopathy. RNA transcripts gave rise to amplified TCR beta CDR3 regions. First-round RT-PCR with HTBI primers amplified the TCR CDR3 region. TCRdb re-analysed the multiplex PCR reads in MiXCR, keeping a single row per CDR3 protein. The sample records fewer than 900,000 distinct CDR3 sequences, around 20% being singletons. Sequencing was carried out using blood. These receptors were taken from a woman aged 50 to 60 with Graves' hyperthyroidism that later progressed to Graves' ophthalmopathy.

CDR3 amino acids: CASTRTSGVNEQFF. The CDR3 region has the DNA TGTGCCAGCACCCGGACTAGCGGGGTTAATGAGCAGTTCTTC. The chain joins TRBV6-1 to TRBJ2-1; the match to TRBD2 covers 12 bases. The CDR3 extends over 14 amino acids. Germline values: CDR1 MNHNS, CDR2 SASEGT. V lost 7 bases to trimming and J lost 7 bases; unmatched junction nucleotides: 5.

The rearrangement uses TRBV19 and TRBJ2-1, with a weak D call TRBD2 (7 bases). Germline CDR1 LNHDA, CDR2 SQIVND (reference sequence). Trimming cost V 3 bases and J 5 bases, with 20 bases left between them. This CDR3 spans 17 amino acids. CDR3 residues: CASSITLGGGPHNEQFF. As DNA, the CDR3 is TGTGCCAGTAGTATCACCCTGGGGGGGGGGCCCCACAATGAGCAGTTCTTC.

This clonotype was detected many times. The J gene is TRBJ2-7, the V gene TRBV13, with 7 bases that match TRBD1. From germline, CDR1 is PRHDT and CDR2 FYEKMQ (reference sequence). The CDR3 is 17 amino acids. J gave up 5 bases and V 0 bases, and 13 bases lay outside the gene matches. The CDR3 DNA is TGTGCCAGCAGCTTAGGCCACATCGGACAGGTCGTGGACGAGCAGTACTTC. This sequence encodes CASSLGHIGQVVDEQYF.

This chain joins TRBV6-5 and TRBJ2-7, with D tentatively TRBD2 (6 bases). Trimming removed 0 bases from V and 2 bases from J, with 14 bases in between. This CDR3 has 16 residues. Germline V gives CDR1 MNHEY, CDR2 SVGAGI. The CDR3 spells CASSYSMGRGAYEQYF. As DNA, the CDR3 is TGTGCCAGCAGTTACTCGATGGGGCGGGGTGCCTACGAGCAGTACTTC.

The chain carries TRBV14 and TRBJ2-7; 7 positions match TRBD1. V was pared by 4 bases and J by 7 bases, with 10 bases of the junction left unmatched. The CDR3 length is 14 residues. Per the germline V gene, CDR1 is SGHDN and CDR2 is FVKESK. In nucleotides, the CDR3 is TGTGCCAGCAGCCCGCACCAACAGGGGCGTGAGCAGTACTTC. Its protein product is CASSPHQQGREQYF.

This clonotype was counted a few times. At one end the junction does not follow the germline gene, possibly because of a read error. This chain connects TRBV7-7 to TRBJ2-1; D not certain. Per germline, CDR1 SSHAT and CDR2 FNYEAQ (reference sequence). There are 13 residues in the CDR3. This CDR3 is CASSFALRDEQFF. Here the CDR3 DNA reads TGTGCTAGCAGCTTTGCCCTTCGGGATGAGCAGTTCTTC.

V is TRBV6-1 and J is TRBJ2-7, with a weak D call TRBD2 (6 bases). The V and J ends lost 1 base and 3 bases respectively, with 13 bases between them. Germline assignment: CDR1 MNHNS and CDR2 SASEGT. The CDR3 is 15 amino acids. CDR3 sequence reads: CASSEEGRLVYEQYF. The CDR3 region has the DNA TGTGCCAGCAGTGAAGAAGGGAGGCTGGTCTACGAGCAGTACTTC.

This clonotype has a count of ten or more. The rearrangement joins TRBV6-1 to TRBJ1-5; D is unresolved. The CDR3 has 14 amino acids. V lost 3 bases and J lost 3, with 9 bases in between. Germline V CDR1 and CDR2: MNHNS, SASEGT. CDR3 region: CASSETRSNQPQHF. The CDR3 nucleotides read TGTGCCAGCAGTGAGACAAGGTCCAATCAGCCCCAGCATTTT.

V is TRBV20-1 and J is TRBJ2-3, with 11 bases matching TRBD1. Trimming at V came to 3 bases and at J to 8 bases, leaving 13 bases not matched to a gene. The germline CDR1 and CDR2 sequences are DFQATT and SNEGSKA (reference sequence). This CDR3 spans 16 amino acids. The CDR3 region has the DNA TGCAGTGCTAGCATTTACGGACAGGGGGCGGAAGGTACGCAGTATTTT. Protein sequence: CSASIYGQGAEGTQYF.

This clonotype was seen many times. The CDR3 protein is CASSSRLGQLPDTQYF. As DNA, the CDR3 is TGTGCCAGCAGCTCCCGACTAGGACAACTTCCAGATACGCAGTATTTT. This chain uses TRBV11-3 with TRBJ2-3, with a possible D match to TRBD2 (6 bases). The CDR3 consists of 16 residues. Per germline, CDR1 SGHNT and CDR2 YENEEA. V was pared by 4 bases and J by 4 bases, with 18 bases between.

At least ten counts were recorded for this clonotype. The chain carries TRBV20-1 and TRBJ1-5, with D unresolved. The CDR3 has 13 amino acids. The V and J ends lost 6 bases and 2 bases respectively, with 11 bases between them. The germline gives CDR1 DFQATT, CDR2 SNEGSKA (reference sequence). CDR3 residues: CSASRTGNQPQHF. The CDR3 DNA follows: TGCAGTGCGTCCCGGACGGGCAATCAGCCCCAGCATTTT.

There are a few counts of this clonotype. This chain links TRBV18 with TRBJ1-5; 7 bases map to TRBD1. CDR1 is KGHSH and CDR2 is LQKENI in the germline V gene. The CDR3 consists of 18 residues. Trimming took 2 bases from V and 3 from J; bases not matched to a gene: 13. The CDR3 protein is CASSPKESGTVNNQPQHF. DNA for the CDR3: TGTGCCAGCTCACCAAAGGAGTCCGGGACAGTCAACAATCAGCCCCAGCATTTT.

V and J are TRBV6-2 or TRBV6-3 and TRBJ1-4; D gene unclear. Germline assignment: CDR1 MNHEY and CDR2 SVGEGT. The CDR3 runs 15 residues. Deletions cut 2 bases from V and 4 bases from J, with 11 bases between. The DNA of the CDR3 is TGTGCCAGCAGTTACGCGGTTGAGGGTAATGAAAAACTGTTTTTT. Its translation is CASSYAVEGNEKLFF.

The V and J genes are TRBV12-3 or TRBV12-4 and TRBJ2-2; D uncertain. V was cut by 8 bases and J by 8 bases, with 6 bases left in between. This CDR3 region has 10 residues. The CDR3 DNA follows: TGTGCCAGCTTGTCTGGGGAGCTGTTTTTT. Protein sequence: CASLSGELFF.

The CDR3 protein is CASSLNRGFYASQNEQFF. CDR3 in DNA: TGTGCCAGCTCACTGAACAGGGGGTTTTACGCCTCGCAAAATGAGCAGTTCTTC. The chain is built from TRBV6-1 and TRBJ2-1; 8 nucleotides agree with TRBD1. The CDR3 is 18 amino acids. In germline, CDR1 is MNHNS, CDR2 SASEGT. The ends lost 8 bases at V and 7 bases at J; junction bases unmatched: 22.

CDR3 residues: CASSPSRDNQPQHF. CDR3 bases: TGTGCCAGCAGCCCCAGCAGGGACAATCAGCCCCAGCATTTT. The rearrangement links TRBV12-3 or TRBV12-4 to TRBJ1-5, with a possible D match to TRBD1 (5 bases). With 6 bases removed from V and 3 bases from J, the gap between germline ends came to 12 bases. This CDR3 spans 14 amino acids.

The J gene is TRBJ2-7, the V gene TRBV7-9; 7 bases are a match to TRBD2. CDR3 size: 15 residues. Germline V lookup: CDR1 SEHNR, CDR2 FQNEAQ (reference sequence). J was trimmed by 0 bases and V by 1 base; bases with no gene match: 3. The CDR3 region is CASSLGLAVSYEQYF. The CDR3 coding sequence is TGTGCCAGCAGCTTAGGGCTAGCGGTCTCCTACGAGCAGTACTTC.

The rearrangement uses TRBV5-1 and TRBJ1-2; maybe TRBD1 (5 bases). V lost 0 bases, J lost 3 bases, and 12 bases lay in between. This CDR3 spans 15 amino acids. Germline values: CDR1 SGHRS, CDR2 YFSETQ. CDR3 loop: CASSLDQGLDYGYTF. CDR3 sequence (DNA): TGCGCCAGCAGCTTGGACCAGGGACTCGACTATGGCTACACCTTC.

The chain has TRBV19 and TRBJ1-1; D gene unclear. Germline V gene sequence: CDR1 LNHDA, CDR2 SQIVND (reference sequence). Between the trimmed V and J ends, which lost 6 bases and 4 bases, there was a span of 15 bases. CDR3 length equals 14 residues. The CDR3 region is CASRNLYRGTEAFF. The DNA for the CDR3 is TGTGCCAGTAGGAACCTCTACCGTGGCACTGAAGCTTTCTTT.

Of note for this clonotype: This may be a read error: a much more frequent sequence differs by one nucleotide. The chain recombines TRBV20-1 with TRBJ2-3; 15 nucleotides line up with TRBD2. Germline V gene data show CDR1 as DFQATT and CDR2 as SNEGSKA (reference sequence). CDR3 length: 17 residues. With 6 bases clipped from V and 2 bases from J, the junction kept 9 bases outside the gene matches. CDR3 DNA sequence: TGCAGTGCAACCGAGGGACTAGCGGGGGGAAACACAGATACGCAGTATTTT. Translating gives CSATEGLAGGNTDTQYF.

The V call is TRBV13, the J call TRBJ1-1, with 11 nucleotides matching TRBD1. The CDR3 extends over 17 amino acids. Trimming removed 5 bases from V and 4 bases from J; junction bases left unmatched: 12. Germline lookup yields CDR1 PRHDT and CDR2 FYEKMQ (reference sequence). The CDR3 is CASSLPGTGGLGTEAFF. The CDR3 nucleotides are TGTGCCAGCAGCCTACCAGGGACAGGGGGATTGGGCACTGAAGCTTTCTTT.

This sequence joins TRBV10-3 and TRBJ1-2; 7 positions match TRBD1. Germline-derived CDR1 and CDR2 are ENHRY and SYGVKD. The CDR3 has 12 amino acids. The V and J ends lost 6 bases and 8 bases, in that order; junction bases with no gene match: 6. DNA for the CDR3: TGTGCCATCAGGGGGACAGAAGGGGGCTACACCTTC. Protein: CAIRGTEGGYTF.

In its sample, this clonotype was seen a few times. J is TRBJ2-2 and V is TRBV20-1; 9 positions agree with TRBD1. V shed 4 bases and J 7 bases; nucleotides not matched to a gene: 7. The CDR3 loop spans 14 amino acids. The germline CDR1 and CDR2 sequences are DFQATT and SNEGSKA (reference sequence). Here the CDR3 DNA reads TGCAGTGCTAAGACGGGACAGGGCCACGGGGAGCTGTTTTTT. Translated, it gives CSAKTGQGHGELFF.

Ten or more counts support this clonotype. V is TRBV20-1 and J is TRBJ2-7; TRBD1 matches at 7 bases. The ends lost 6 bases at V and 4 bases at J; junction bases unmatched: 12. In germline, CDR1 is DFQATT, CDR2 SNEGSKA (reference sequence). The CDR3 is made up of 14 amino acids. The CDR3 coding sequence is TGCAGTGCGAGGCCTGACAGGGATACGTACGAGCAGTACTTC. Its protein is CSARPDRDTYEQYF.

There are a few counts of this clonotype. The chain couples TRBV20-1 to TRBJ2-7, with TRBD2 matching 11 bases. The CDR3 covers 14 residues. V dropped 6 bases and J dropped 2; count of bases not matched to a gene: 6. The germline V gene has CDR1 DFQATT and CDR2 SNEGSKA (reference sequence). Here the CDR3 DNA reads TGCAGTGCAAAAACTAGCGGGGGCGCCTACGAGCAGTACTTC. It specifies CSAKTSGGAYEQYF.

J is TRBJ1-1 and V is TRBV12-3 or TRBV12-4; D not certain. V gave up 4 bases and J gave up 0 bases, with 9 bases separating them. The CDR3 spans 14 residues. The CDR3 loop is CASSSSPLNTEAFF. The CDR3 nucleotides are TGTGCCAGCAGTTCGTCTCCCTTGAACACTGAAGCTTTCTTT.

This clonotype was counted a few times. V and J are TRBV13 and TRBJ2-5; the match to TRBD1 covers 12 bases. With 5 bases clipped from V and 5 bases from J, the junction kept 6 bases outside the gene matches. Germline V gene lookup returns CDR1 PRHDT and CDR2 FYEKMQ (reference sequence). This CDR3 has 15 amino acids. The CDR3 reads CASSTGTGGGETQYF. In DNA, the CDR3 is TGTGCCAGCAGCACCGGGACAGGGGGCGGCGAGACCCAGTACTTC.

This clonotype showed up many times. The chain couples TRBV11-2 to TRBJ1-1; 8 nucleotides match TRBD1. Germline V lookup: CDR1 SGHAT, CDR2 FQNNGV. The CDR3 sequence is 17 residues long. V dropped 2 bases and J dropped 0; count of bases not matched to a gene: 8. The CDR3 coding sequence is TGTGCCAGCAGCTTAAGTACCGGACAGGGCATGAACACTGAAGCTTTCTTT. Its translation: CASSLSTGQGMNTEAFF.

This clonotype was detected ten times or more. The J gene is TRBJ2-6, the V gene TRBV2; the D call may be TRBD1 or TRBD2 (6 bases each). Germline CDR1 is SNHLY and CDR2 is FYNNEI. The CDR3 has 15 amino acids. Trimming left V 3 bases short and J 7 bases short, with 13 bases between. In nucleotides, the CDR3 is TGTGCCAGCAGTGACGTCCCGGGGGCAGCCAACGTCCTGACTTTC. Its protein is CASSDVPGAANVLTF.

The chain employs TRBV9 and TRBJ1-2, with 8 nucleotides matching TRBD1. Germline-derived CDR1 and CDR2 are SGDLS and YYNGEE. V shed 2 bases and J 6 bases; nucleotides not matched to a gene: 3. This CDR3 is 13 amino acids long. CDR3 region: CASSVRGRDGYTF. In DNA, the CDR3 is TGTGCCAGCAGCGTCAGGGGGCGGGATGGCTACACCTTC. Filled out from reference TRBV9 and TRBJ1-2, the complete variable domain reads DSGVTQTPKHLITATGQRVTLRCSPRSGDLSVYWYQQSLDQGLQFLIQYYNGEERAKGNILERFSAQQFPDLHSELNLSSLELGDSALYFCASSVRGRDGYTFGSGTRLTVV.

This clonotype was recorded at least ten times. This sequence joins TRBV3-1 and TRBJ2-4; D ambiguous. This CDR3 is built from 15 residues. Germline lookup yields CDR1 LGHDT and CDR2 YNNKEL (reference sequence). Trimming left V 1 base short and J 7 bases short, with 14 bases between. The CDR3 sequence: CASSQVGSRSNIQYF. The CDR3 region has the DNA TGTGCCAGCAGCCAAGTGGGTAGTCGGAGCAACATTCAGTACTTC.

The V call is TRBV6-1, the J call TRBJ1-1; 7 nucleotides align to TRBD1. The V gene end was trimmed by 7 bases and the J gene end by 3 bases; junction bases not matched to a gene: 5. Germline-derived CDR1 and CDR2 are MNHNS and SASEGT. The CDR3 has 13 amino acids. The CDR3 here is CASTRDSDTEAFF. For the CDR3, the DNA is TGTGCCAGCACCCGGGACAGCGACACTGAAGCTTTCTTT.